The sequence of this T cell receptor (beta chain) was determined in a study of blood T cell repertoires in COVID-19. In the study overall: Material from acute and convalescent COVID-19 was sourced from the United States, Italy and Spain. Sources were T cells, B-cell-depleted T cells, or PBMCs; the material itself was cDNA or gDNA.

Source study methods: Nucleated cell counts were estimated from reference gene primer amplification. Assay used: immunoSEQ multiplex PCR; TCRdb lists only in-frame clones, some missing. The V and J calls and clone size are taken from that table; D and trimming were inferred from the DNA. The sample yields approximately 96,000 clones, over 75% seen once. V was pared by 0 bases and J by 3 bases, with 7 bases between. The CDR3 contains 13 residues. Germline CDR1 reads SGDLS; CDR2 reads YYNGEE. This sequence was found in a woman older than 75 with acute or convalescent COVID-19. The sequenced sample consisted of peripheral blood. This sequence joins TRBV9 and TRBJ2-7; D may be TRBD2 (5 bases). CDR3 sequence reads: CASSVGGSYEQYF. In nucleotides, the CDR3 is TGTGCCAGCAGCGTAGGAGGGAGCTACGAGCAGTACTTC.